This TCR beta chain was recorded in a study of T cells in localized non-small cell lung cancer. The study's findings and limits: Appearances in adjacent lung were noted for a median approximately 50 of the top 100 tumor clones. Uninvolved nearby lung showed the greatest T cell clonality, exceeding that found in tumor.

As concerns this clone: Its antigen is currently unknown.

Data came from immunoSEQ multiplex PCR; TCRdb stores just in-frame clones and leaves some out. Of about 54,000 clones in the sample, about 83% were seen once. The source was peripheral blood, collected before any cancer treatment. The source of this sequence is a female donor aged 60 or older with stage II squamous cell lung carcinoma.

CDR3 DNA: TGTGCCAGCAGCTCTGACAGGGCAGAGACCCAGTACTTC. Amino acid sequence: CASSSDRAETQYF. The V gene is TRBV11-2, the J gene TRBJ2-5, with 7 bases that match TRBD1. V was clipped by 4 bases and J by 4 bases; unmatched bases: 3. The CDR3 extends over 13 amino acids. Germline CDR1 is SGHAT and CDR2 is FQNNGV.